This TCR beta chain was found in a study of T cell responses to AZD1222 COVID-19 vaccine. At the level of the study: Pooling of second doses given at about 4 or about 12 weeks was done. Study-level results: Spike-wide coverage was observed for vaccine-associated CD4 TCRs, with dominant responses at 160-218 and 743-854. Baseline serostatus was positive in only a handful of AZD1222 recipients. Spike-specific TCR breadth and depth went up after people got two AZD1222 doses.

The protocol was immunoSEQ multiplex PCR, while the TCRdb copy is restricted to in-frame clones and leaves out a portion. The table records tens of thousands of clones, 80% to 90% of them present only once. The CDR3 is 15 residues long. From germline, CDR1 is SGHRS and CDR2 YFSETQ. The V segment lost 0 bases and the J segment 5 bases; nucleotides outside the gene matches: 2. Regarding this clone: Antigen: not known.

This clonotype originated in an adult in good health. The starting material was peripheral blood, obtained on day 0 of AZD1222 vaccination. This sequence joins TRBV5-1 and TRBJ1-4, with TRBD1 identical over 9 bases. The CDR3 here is CASSLGDRGNEKLFF. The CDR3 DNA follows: TGCGCCAGCAGCTTGGGAGACAGGGGGAATGAAAAACTGTTTTTT. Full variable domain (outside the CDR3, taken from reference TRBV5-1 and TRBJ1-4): KAGVTQTPRYLIKTRGQQVTLSCSPISGHRSVSWYQQTPGQGLQFLFEYFSETQRNKGNFPGRFSGRQFSNSRSEMNVSTLELGDSALYLCASSLGDRGNEKLFFGSGTQLSVL.